These 22 T cell receptor beta chains were sequenced from one sample in a study of beta chain features in type 1 diabetes. All of the isolated RNA was reverse transcribed, so expressed TCRB transcripts were sequenced. The repertoire was sequenced with immunoSEQ multiplex PCR; TCRdb's copy has only in-frame clones and lacks some. Among about 410,000 clones, approximately 14% were seen once, and the ten largest hold around 0.039%. The sequenced sample was naive CD4+ T cells from blood. These receptors originate from a man younger than 40 in good health.

This clone was counted only a few times. V usage is TRBV5-1 and J usage is TRBJ2-1, with D maybe TRBD2 (7 bases). V was shortened by 7 bases and J by 9 bases, with 23 bases between the two germline ends. The CDR3 runs 15 residues. Germline V lookup: CDR1 SGHRS, CDR2 YFSETQ. The CDR3 loop reads CASEGGGPPAGEQFF. CDR3 coding DNA: TGCGCCAGCGAGGGGGGAGGGCCACCAGCCGGTGAGCAGTTCTTC.

This clone was observed a few times. The J gene is TRBJ2-7, the V gene TRBV7-8; D not certain. The CDR3 length is 14 residues. Germline CDR1 reads SGHVS; CDR2 reads FQNEAQ. V gave up 1 base and J gave up 1 base, with 8 bases separating them. The CDR3 here is CASSLEAGSYEQYF. CDR3 nucleotides: TGTGCCAGCAGCTTAGAGGCAGGTTCCTACGAGCAGTACTTC.

This rearrangement joins TRBV18 to TRBJ2-7, with 11 bases that match TRBD2. V lost 4 bases to trimming and J lost 3 bases; unmatched junction nucleotides: 5. The CDR3 is 15 amino acids. Per germline, CDR1 KGHSH and CDR2 LQKENI. This CDR3 reads CASSQRLAGFYEQYV. CDR3 nucleotides: TGTGCCAGCTCACAACGACTAGCGGGATTCTACGAGCAGTACGTC.

This clone was detected only a few times. The genes are TRBV7-2 and TRBJ2-1, with 13 bases lining up with TRBD2. J was trimmed by 9 bases and V by 5 bases; bases with no gene match: 10. This CDR3 is built from 16 residues. CDR1 SGHTA and CDR2 FQGNSA come from the germline V gene. DNA of the CDR3: TGTGCCAGCAGCAGGAGGACTAGCGGGAGATCGGGTGAGCAGTTCTTC. It specifies CASSRRTSGRSGEQFF.

The table lists this clone with a few counts. J is TRBJ1-2 and V is TRBV6-5; D remains ambiguous. Trimming left V 0 bases short and J 0 bases short, with 11 bases between. Germline assignment: CDR1 MNHEY and CDR2 SVGAGI. The CDR3 is 16 amino acids. The CDR3 sequence: CASSYSMVLTNYGYTF. CDR3 DNA: TGTGCCAGCAGTTACTCGATGGTCCTTACTAACTATGGCTACACCTTC.

This clone has more than one count but fewer than ten. This rearrangement joins TRBV29-1 to TRBJ1-5; the D is unclear. From germline, CDR1 is SQVTM and CDR2 ANQGSEA. The CDR3 has 13 amino acids. Trimming shortened V by 4 bases and J by 2 bases, and 9 bases separated the two germline ends. CDR3 sequence: CSVGEGGNQPQHF. The DNA of the CDR3 is TGCAGCGTTGGGGAGGGTGGCAATCAGCCCCAGCATTTT.

This clone was observed a handful of times. This chain uses TRBV4-1 with TRBJ2-5, with D possibly TRBD2 on 6 matching bases. The CDR3 is 17 residues long. Per the germline V gene, CDR1 is MGHRA and CDR2 is YSYEKL. Trimming left V 0 bases short and J 0 bases short, with 14 bases between. The CDR3 loop reads CASSQDTAGTYQETQYF. As DNA, the CDR3 is TGCGCCAGCAGCCAAGATACGGCGGGGACCTACCAAGAGACCCAGTACTTC.

This clone turned up a few times. This chain links TRBV11-2 with TRBJ2-5; 10 bases align to TRBD2. Germline V lookup: CDR1 SGHAT, CDR2 FQNNGV. This CDR3 is 17 amino acids long. V shed 5 bases, J shed 5 bases, and the junction held 14 bases outside the gene matches. The CDR3 loop is CASSRRGAGGPEETQYF. For the CDR3, the DNA is TGTGCCAGCAGCCGCCGCGGAGCGGGGGGGCCGGAGGAGACCCAGTACTTC.

This clone has a handful of counts. This chain uses TRBV13 with TRBJ2-4, with D uncertain. The germline gives CDR1 PRHDT, CDR2 FYEKMQ (reference sequence). V lost 0 bases and J lost 2, with 5 bases in between. The CDR3 is made up of 14 amino acids. The CDR3 protein is CASSLGGTKNIQYF. In nucleotides, the CDR3 is TGTGCCAGCAGCTTAGGGGGCACCAAAAACATTCAGTACTTC.

A few counts support this clone. The chain joins TRBV2 to TRBJ1-2; no clear D gene. The V end lost 5 bases, the J end lost 10 bases, and 11 bases lay between the germline ends. The CDR3 is 11 amino acids. Germline V gene data show CDR1 as SNHLY and CDR2 as FYNNEI. In DNA form, the CDR3 reads TGTGCCAGCAGTTACTCAAGATTCTACACCTTC. It yields the protein CASSYSRFYTF.

As DNA, the CDR3 is TGTGCCAGCAGCTTAGGTGCGGGGTTGGCTTCTGAGCAGTTCTTC. This encodes CASSLGAGLASEQFF. V usage is TRBV7-8 and J usage is TRBJ2-1, with D possibly matching TRBD2 (6 bases). With 1 base removed from V and 9 bases from J, the gap between germline ends came to 16 bases. Germline CDR1 reads SGHVS; CDR2 reads FQNEAQ. The CDR3 has 15 amino acids.

This clone appeared a few times. The identical CDR3 is also encoded by other nucleotide sequences in the sample. The chain has TRBV5-6 and TRBJ2-5; D not resolved. This CDR3 spans 12 amino acids. CDR1 SGHDT and CDR2 YYEEEE come from the germline V gene. Trimming cost V 4 bases and J 4 bases, with 8 bases left between them. The CDR3 bases are TGTGCCAGCAGCCTGGCAGGAGAGACCCAGTACTTC. Amino acids: CASSLAGETQYF.

V usage is TRBV7-9 and J usage is TRBJ2-7; 7 positions agree with TRBD2. V lost 2 bases, J lost 7 bases, and 5 bases stayed unmatched. Germline values: CDR1 SEHNR, CDR2 FQNEAQ (reference sequence). The CDR3 extends over 13 amino acids. In DNA form, the CDR3 reads TGTGCCAGCAGCTTACGATGGGGAGGGGAGCAGTACTTC. Encoded protein: CASSLRWGGEQYF.

This clone was seen a single time. Compared with germline, one end of the junction differs, possibly owing to a read error. This chain joins TRBV10-3 and TRBJ2-5, with a weak D call TRBD1 (6 bases). This CDR3 contains 14 residues. In germline, CDR1 is ENHRY, CDR2 SYGVKD. CDR3 amino acids: CAISELGAQGTQYF. DNA for the CDR3: TGTGCCATCAGTGAGCTGGGGGCCCAAGGGACCCAGTACTTC.

CDR3 sequence reads: CASSSQTGGPYNEQFF. The CDR3 nucleotides read TGTGCCAGCAGTTCCCAGACAGGGGGCCCATACAATGAGCAGTTCTTC. The rearrangement uses TRBV27 and TRBJ2-1, with TRBD1 matching 10 bases. The CDR3 length is 16 residues. J was trimmed by 4 bases and V by 4 bases; bases with no gene match: 7. Germline lookup yields CDR1 MNHEY and CDR2 SMNVEV (reference sequence).

In its sample, this clone was seen a few times. The chain joins TRBV6-1 to TRBJ2-6; D may be TRBD1 or TRBD2 (5 bases each). Deletions cut 4 bases from V and 4 bases from J, with 14 bases between. CDR1 and CDR2 (germline): MNHNS, SASEGT. The CDR3 runs to 16 residues. CDR3 protein: CASSGLRGAGANVLTF. The CDR3 DNA follows: TGTGCCAGCAGTGGGCTTCGAGGGGCCGGGGCCAACGTCCTGACTTTC.

The J gene is TRBJ2-6, the V gene TRBV5-4, with 8 bases fitting TRBD2. V lost 9 bases, J lost 3 bases, and 11 bases stayed unmatched. CDR1 is SGHNT, CDR2 YYREEE, per germline (reference sequence). The CDR3 runs 16 residues. The CDR3 is CATAGGALGGANVLTF. In DNA form, the CDR3 reads TGTGCCACCGCGGGGGGAGCCTTGGGTGGGGCCAACGTCCTGACTTTC.

The V call is TRBV29-1, the J call TRBJ1-1; the D gene is possibly TRBD1 (5 bases). With 6 bases removed from V and 5 bases from J, the gap between germline ends came to 19 bases. This CDR3 spans 14 amino acids. CDR1 is SQVTM, CDR2 ANQGSEA, per germline. In DNA form, the CDR3 reads TGCAGCGTCCAAATGGGCCTAAGGGGTACTGAAGCTTTCTTT. This sequence encodes CSVQMGLRGTEAFF. Combining the CDR3 with reference TRBV29-1 and TRBJ1-1 gives the whole variable domain SAVISQKPSRDICQRGTSLTIQCQVDSQVTMMFWYRQQPGQSLTLIATANQGSEATYESGFVIDKFPISRPNLTFSTLTVSNMSPEDSSIYLCSVQMGLRGTEAFFGQGTRLTVV.

This chain uses TRBV29-1 with TRBJ2-5; D possibly corresponds to TRBD1 (7 bases). With 7 bases removed from V and 1 base from J, the gap between germline ends came to 19 bases. The germline CDR1 and CDR2 sequences are SQVTM and ANQGSEA. The CDR3 totals 15 residues. The DNA for the CDR3 is TGCAGCGGGGGGGCCCTTGCAGGGGGCCAAGAGACCCAGTACTTC. Translation gives CSGGALAGGQETQYF.

The CDR3 DNA follows: TGTGCCAGCAGCCGTAGGACAGGGGTGGGGAACACTGAAGCTTTCTTT. Protein product: CASSRRTGVGNTEAFF. The rearrangement joins TRBV14 to TRBJ1-1; 9 positions match TRBD1. CDR3 length: 16 residues. Trimming removed 4 bases from V and 1 base from J; junction bases left unmatched: 7. Germline loops: CDR1 SGHDN, CDR2 FVKESK.

The chain carries TRBV29-1 and TRBJ2-7; 12 bases align to TRBD2. CDR3 length equals 13 residues. Germline CDR1 is SQVTM and CDR2 is ANQGSEA. Trimming at V came to 6 bases and at J to 6 bases, leaving 6 bases not matched to a gene. This CDR3 reads CSVRTSGVGEQYV. CDR3 DNA sequence: TGCAGCGTCCGGACTAGCGGGGTCGGCGAGCAGTACGTC.

The rearrangement uses TRBV4-3 and TRBJ1-5; D is ambiguous. This CDR3 comprises 14 residues. V lost 0 bases to trimming and J lost 0 bases, with 3 bases between them. In germline, CDR1 is LGHNA, CDR2 YSLEER. This chain's CDR3 is CASSQDNSNQPQHF. CDR3 DNA: TGCGCCAGCAGCCAAGATAATAGCAATCAGCCCCAGCATTTT.